The present entry profiles one T cell receptor (beta chain) with its context. The sample originates from a study of Tregs in tolerant kidney transplant recipients. Related graft donors supplied nonmyeloablative bone marrow transplants, and mixed chimerism was transient. Measured with immunoSEQ multiplex PCR; TCRdb has only the in-frame clones, and not every one. The data show 75,000 to 100,000 clones, over 85% seen once. The CDR3 runs 18 residues. Looked up from germline, CDR1 is SNHLY and CDR2 is FYNNEI. V shed 8 bases and J 6 bases; nucleotides not matched to a gene: 17. The sample was CD4+ T cells from blood (PBMCs), taken 12 months after the transplant. The rearrangement links TRBV2 to TRBJ2-1; 12 positions agree with TRBD2. This TCR was sampled from a human patient who received a combined kidney and bone marrow transplant. The T cells may partly be graft donor cells. The CDR3 DNA reads TGTGCCAGCGATGGAGAAAGAGGACTAGCGGGACATAGCAATGAGCAGTTCTTC. Translated, it gives CASDGERGLAGHSNEQFF.